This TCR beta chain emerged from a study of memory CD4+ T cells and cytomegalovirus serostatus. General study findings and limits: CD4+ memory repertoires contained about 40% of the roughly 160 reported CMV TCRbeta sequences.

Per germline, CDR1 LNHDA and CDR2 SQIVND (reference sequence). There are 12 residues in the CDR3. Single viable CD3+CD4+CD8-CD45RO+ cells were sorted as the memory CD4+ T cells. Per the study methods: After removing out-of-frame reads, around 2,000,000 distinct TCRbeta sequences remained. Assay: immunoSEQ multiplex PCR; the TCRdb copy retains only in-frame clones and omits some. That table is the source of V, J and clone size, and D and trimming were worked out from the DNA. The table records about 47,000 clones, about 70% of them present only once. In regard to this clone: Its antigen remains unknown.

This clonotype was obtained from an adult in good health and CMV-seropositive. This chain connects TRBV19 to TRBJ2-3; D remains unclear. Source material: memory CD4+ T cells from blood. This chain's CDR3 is CAYLEERHTQYF. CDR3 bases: TGTGCTTATCTAGAAGAACGGCATACGCAGTATTTT.